Below are 21 T cell receptor beta chains sequenced from a single sample in a study of blood T cell repertoires in COVID-19 (dated by TCRdb to the early 2020s). Library preparation used the immunoSEQ multiplex PCR assay. TCRdb stores this immuneACCESS table with in-frame sequences only. Part of the clones is absent; in the studies checked, under half of the shortfall reflects unresolved V genes, and no reason is known for the rest. The sample table lists about 80,000 clones, approximately 82% of them with a count of one. Jointly, the top ten make up roughly 22% of the sample. Sample: peripheral blood. These receptors were taken from a human donor in a cohort sampled during active COVID-19.

The genes are TRBV18 and TRBJ1-4; tentative D call: TRBD1 (6 bases). From germline, CDR1 is KGHSH and CDR2 LQKENI. Trimming shortened V by 3 bases and J by 2 bases, and 7 bases separated the two germline ends. The length of the CDR3 is 14 residues. The CDR3 loop reads CASSPTGTNEKLFF. CDR3 nucleotide sequence: TGTGCCAGCTCACCTACAGGGACTAATGAAAAACTGTTTTTT.

This clone was counted only a few times. The rearrangement links TRBV11-2 to TRBJ2-3; a possible D gene is TRBD2 (5 bases). CDR1 is SGHAT, CDR2 FQNNGV, per germline. This CDR3 spans 14 amino acids. V shed 7 bases and J shed 1 base, with 12 bases lying between them. CDR3 sequence reads: CASTYGGRTDTQYF. DNA of the CDR3: TGTGCCAGCACCTATGGCGGGCGCACAGATACGCAGTATTTT.

The chain uses TRBV6-5 and TRBJ1-4, with a weak D call TRBD1 (5 bases). CDR1 is MNHEY and CDR2 is SVGAGI in the germline V gene. The CDR3 covers 15 residues. Trimming removed 5 bases at V and 0 bases at J, with 10 bases between. The DNA of the CDR3 is TGTGCCAGCAGTCCCCGGGGGGCAACTAATGAAAAACTGTTTTTT. This codes for CASSPRGATNEKLFF.

This clone was counted once. The sample contains more than one DNA sequence encoding this CDR3. The gene calls are TRBV14 and TRBJ1-1, with no clear D. The germline gives CDR1 SGHDN, CDR2 FVKESK. This CDR3 contains 14 residues. Trimming removed 6 bases at V and 0 bases at J, with 11 bases between. The CDR3 is CASSRAGMNTEAFF. In nucleotides, the CDR3 is TGTGCCAGCAGTCGCGCGGGGATGAACACTGAAGCTTTCTTT. The complete variable domain, with remaining parts taken from reference TRBV14 and TRBJ1-1, reads EAGVTQFPSHSVIEKGQTVTLRCDPISGHDNLYWYRRVMGKEIKFLLHFVKESKQDESGMPNNRFLAERTGGTYSTLKVQPAELEDSGVYFCASSRAGMNTEAFFGQGTRLTVV.

This clone was observed once. The chain uses TRBV7-6 and TRBJ1-6; 7 nucleotides line up with TRBD1. CDR1 SGHVS and CDR2 FNYEAQ come from the germline V gene. The CDR3 loop spans 15 amino acids. Losses at the gene ends were 5 bases for V and 10 bases for J; bases not matched to a gene: 11. The CDR3 protein is CASSPYGTVESPLHF. The CDR3, as DNA: TGTGCCAGCAGCCCGTACGGGACAGTAGAATCACCCCTCCACTTT.

The V call is TRBV25-1, the J call TRBJ2-5, with D tentatively TRBD2 (5 bases). Germline V CDR1 and CDR2: MGHDK, SYGVNS. The V gene lost 5 bases and the J gene lost 2 bases, with 6 bases spanning the gap. This CDR3 region has 12 residues. CDR3 loop: CASSRGQETQYF. CDR3 coding DNA: TGTGCCAGCAGTCGGGGTCAAGAGACCCAGTACTTC.

J is TRBJ1-5 and V is TRBV28, with 7 bases matching TRBD1. J lost 2 bases, V lost 9 bases, and 7 bases had no gene match. Germline CDR1 MDHEN, CDR2 SYDVKM. The CDR3 loop spans 14 amino acids. This chain's CDR3 is CASRQGGGNQPQHF. The DNA of the CDR3 is TGTGCCAGTAGACAGGGAGGTGGCAATCAGCCCCAGCATTTT.

This clone has a handful of counts. The J gene is TRBJ1-5, the V gene TRBV2; D uncertain. Trimming left V 5 bases short and J 6 bases short, with 11 bases between. Per germline, CDR1 SNHLY and CDR2 FYNNEI. The CDR3 runs to 13 residues. CDR3 amino acids: CASSRGERQPQHF. The CDR3 region has the DNA TGTGCCAGCAGTCGAGGAGAACGTCAGCCCCAGCATTTT.

J is TRBJ1-4 and V is TRBV7-8; the match to TRBD1 covers 9 bases. Trimming removed 3 bases from V and 8 bases from J; junction bases left unmatched: 7. CDR3 length: 15 residues. Germline V gives CDR1 SGHVS, CDR2 FQNEAQ. The CDR3 DNA sequence: TGTGCCAGCAGCTTTAGAGGACAGGGGTGGGAAAAACTGTTTTTT. It is translated as CASSFRGQGWEKLFF.

This chain links TRBV19 with TRBJ1-5; tentatively, D is TRBD1 (5 bases). Trimming took off 4 bases at V and 1 base at J, with 14 bases between the two ends. Germline values: CDR1 LNHDA, CDR2 SQIVND (reference sequence). The CDR3 loop spans 16 amino acids. CDR3 sequence reads: CASSTRTKLSNQPQHF. In DNA, the CDR3 is TGTGCCAGTAGTACCCGGACAAAGCTAAGCAATCAGCCCCAGCATTTT.

The rearrangement links TRBV19 to TRBJ1-1; the D gene is possibly TRBD1 (6 bases). The germline V gene has CDR1 LNHDA and CDR2 SQIVND (reference sequence). The CDR3 covers 13 residues. Between the trimmed V and J ends, which lost 6 bases and 6 bases, there was a span of 14 bases. The DNA of the CDR3 is TGTGCCAGTAGCCTTCAGGGGAGGGCTGAAGCTTTCTTT. Translation gives CASSLQGRAEAFF.

This chain connects TRBV19 to TRBJ2-1, with a possible D match to TRBD2 (5 bases). The CDR3 consists of 14 residues. V lost 4 bases and J lost 7, with 14 bases in between. Germline lookup yields CDR1 LNHDA and CDR2 SQIVND (reference sequence). The CDR3 loop is CASSTGGWENEQFF. For the CDR3, the DNA is TGTGCCAGTAGTACGGGCGGATGGGAGAATGAGCAGTTCTTC.

In its sample, this clone was seen once. The chain joins TRBV29-1 to TRBJ2-1; D unclear. CDR3 length equals 14 residues. V was pared by 1 base and J by 4 bases, with 11 bases between. Looked up from germline, CDR1 is SQVTM and CDR2 is ANQGSEA. The CDR3 loop reads CSVEVVLRYNEQFF. DNA for the CDR3: TGCAGCGTTGAAGTGGTCCTCAGGTACAATGAGCAGTTCTTC.

This sequence joins TRBV5-1 and TRBJ2-3; D remains unclear. Trimming removed 2 bases at V and 1 base at J, with 5 bases between. The CDR3 is 13 amino acids. CDR1 SGHRS and CDR2 YFSETQ come from the germline V gene. CDR3 DNA sequence: TGCGCCAGCAGCTTTGGAGGCACAGATACGCAGTATTTT. Translation: CASSFGGTDTQYF.

V gene TRBV7-9 combines with J gene TRBJ2-1; no definite D call. CDR3 length: 14 residues. V lost 9 bases, J lost 0 bases, and 12 bases lay in between. Germline V gives CDR1 SEHNR, CDR2 FQNEAQ (reference sequence). In nucleotides, the CDR3 is TGTGCCAGTGACTCGAAATACTCCTACAATGAGCAGTTCTTC. The encoded protein is CASDSKYSYNEQFF.

The chain employs TRBV11-2 and TRBJ2-4, with TRBD2 matching over 11 bases. With 5 bases clipped from V and 0 bases from J, the junction kept 9 bases outside the gene matches. The CDR3 length is 18 residues. The germline V gene encodes CDR1 SGHAT and CDR2 FQNNGV. CDR3 sequence: CASSRGLAGGGAKNIQYF. Here the CDR3 DNA reads TGTGCCAGCAGCCGGGGGCTAGCGGGGGGCGGAGCCAAAAACATTCAGTACTTC.

The chain carries TRBV2 and TRBJ1-1, with TRBD1 matching over 8 bases. V lost 8 bases to trimming and J lost 7 bases; unmatched junction nucleotides: 6. This CDR3 has 12 residues. The germline CDR1 and CDR2 sequences are SNHLY and FYNNEI. The chain's CDR3 is CASGGQGREAFF. CDR3 nucleotides: TGTGCCAGCGGTGGACAGGGCCGTGAAGCTTTCTTT.

The J gene is TRBJ1-4, the V gene TRBV6-5; D may be TRBD1 (6 bases). V lost 7 bases to trimming and J lost 1 base, with 10 bases between them. CDR3 length equals 14 residues. Germline CDR1 MNHEY, CDR2 SVGAGI. CDR3 residues: CASNGRGTNEKLFF. CDR3 bases: TGTGCCAGCAATGGCAGGGGAACTAATGAAAAACTGTTTTTT.

This rearrangement joins TRBV28 to TRBJ1-4; D gene uncertain. This CDR3 is built from 14 residues. Trimming shortened V by 8 bases and J by 8 bases, and 18 bases separated the two germline ends. Germline V lookup: CDR1 MDHEN, CDR2 SYDVKM. The CDR3 spells CASYSRQHSEKLFF. The CDR3 DNA reads TGTGCCAGCTACAGCCGGCAGCACAGCGAAAAACTGTTTTTT.

The chain uses TRBV24-1 and TRBJ2-1; D remains ambiguous. This CDR3 is 13 amino acids long. In germline, CDR1 is KGHDR, CDR2 SFDVKD. Between the trimmed V and J ends, which lost 0 bases and 7 bases, there was a span of 6 bases. This CDR3 reads CATSDLEVNEQFF. CDR3 nucleotide sequence: TGTGCCACCAGTGATTTGGAGGTGAATGAGCAGTTCTTC.

V and J are TRBV6-5 and TRBJ1-1, with D possibly TRBD1 on 6 matching bases. Looked up from germline, CDR1 is MNHEY and CDR2 is SVGAGI. V gave up 6 bases and J gave up 5 bases, with 13 bases separating them. This CDR3 contains 13 residues. CDR3 protein: CASSMPGVTEAFF. CDR3 bases: TGTGCCAGCAGCATGCCAGGGGTGACTGAAGCTTTCTTT.